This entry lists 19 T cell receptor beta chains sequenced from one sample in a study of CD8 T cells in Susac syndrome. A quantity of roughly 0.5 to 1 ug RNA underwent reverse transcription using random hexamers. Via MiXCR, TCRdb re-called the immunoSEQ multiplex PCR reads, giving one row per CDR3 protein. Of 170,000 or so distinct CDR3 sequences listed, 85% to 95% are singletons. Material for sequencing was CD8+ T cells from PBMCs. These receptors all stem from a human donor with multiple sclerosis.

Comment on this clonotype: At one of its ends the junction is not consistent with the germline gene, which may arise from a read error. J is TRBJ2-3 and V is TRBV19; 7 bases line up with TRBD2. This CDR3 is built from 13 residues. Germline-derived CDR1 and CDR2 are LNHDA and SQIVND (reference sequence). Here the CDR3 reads CASSIVGTSEQNF. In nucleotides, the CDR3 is TGTGCCAGTAGTATAGTCGGTACTAGCGAACAGAATTTT.

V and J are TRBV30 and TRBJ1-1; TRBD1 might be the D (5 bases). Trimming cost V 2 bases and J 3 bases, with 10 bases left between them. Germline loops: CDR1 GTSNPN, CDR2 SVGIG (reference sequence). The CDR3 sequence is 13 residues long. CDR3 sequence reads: CAWSLGGDTEAFF. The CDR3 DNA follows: TGTGCCTGGAGTCTGGGAGGGGACACTGAAGCTTTCTTT.

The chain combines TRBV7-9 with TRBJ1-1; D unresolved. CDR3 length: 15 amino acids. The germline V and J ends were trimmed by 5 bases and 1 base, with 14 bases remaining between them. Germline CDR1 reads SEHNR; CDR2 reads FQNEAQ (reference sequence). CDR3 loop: CASSPRPDTNTEAFF. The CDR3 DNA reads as TGTGCCAGCAGCCCGCGGCCCGACACGAACACTGAAGCTTTCTTT.

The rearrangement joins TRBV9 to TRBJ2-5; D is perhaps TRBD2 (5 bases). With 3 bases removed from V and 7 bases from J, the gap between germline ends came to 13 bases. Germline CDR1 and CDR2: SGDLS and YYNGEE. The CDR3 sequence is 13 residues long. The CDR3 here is CASSAATGWTQYF. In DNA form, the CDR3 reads TGTGCCAGCAGCGCCGCCACGGGGTGGACCCAGTACTTC.

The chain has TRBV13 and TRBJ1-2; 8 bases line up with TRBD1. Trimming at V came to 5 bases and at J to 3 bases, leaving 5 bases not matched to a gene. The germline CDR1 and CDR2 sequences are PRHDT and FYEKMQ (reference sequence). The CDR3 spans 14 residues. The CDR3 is CASSKGQGYYGYTF. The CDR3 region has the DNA TGTGCCAGCAGCAAAGGACAGGGCTACTATGGCTACACCTTC.

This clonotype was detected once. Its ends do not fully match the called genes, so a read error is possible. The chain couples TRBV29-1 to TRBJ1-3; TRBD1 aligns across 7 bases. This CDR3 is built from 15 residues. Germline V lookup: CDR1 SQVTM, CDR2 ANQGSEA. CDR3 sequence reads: CSVEDYRGPGNTIYF. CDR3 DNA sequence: TGCAGCGTTGAAGACTACAGGGGACCTGGTAACACCATATATTTT.

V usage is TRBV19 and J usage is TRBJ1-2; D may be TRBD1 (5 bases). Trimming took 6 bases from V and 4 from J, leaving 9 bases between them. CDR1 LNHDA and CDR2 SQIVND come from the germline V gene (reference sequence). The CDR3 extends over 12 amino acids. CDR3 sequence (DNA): TGTGCCAGTAGATGGGGGAGCTATGGCTACACCTTC. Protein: CASRWGSYGYTF.

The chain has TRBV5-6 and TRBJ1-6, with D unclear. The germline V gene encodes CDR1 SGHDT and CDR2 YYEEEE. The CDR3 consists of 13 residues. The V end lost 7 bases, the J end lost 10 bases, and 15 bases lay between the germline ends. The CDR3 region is CASSTGKFSPLHF. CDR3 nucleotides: TGTGCCAGCTCGACGGGGAAATTCTCACCCCTCCACTTT.

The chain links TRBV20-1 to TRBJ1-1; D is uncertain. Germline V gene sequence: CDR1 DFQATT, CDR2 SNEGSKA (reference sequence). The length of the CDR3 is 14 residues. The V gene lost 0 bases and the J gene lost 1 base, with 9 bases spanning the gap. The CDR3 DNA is TGCAGTGCTAGAGATCTGGCAGGGAACACTGAAGCTTTCTTT. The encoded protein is CSARDLAGNTEAFF.

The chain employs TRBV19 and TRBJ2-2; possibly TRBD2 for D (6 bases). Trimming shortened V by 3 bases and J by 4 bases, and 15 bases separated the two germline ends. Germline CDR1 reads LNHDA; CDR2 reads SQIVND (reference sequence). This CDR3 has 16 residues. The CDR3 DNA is TGTGCCAGTAGTATCACGATGGGACTCCGCACCGGGGAGCTGTTTTTT. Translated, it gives CASSITMGLRTGELFF. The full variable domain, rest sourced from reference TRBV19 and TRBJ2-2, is DGGITQSPKYLFRKEGQNVTLSCEQNLNHDAMYWYRQDPGQGLRLIYYSQIVNDFQKGDIAEGYSVSREKKESFPLTVTSAQKNPTAFYLCASSITMGLRTGELFFGEGSRLTVL.

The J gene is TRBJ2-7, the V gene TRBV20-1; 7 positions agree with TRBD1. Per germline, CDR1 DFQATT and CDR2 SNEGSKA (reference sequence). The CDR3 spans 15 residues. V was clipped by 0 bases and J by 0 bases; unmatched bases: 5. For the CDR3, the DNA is TGCAGTGCTAGAGATCGGGGACAGAGCTCCTACGAGCAGTACTTC. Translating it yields CSARDRGQSSYEQYF.

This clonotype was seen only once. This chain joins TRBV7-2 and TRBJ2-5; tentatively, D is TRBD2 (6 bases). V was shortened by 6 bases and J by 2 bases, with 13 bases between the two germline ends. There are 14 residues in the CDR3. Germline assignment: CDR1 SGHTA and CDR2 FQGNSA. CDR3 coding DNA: TGTGCCAGCAGTTTCCGGGACTCGCAAGAGACCCAGTACTTC. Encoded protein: CASSFRDSQETQYF.

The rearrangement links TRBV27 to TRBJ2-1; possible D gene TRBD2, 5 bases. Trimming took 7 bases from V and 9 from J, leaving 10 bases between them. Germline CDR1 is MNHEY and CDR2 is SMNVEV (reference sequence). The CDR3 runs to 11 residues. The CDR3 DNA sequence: TGTGCCAGCACTAGGGCGGGTGAGCAGTTCTTC. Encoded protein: CASTRAGEQFF.

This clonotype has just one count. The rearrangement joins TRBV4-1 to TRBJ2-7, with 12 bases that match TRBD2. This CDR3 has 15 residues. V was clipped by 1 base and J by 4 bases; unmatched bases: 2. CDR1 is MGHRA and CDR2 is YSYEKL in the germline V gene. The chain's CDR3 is CASSQGLAGEYEQYF. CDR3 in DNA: TGCGCCAGCAGCCAAGGACTAGCGGGAGAGTACGAGCAGTACTTC.

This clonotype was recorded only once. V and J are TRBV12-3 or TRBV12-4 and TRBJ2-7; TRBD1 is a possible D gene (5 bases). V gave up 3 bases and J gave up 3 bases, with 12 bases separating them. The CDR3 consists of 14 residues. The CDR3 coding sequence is TGTGCCAGCAGTTTGGGGCCCCTAGTCTACGAGCAGTACTTC. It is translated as CASSLGPLVYEQYF.

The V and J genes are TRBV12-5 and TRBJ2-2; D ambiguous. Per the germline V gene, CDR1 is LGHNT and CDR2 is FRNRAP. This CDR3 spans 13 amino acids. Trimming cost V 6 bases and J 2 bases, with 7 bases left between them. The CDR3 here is CASGIDNTGELFF. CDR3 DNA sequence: TGTGCTAGTGGCATTGACAACACCGGGGAGCTGTTTTTT.

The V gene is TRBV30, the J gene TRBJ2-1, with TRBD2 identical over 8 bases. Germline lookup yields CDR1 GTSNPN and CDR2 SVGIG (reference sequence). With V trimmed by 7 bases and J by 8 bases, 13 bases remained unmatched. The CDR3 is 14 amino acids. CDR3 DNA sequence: TGTGCCTCCGAGGGTGAGCTAGCGGGCCATGAGCAGTTCTTC. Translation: CASEGELAGHEQFF.

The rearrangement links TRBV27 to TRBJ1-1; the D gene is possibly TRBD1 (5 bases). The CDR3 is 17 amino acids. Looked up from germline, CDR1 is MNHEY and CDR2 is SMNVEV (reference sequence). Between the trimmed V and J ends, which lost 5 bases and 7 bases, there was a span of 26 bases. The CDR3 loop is CASSGIRSGQKLIEAFF. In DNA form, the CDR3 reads TGTGCCAGCAGTGGCATCCGATCTGGACAAAAATTGATTGAAGCTTTCTTT.

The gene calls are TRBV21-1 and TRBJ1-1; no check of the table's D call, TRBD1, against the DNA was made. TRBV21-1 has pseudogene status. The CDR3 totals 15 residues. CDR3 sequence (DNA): TGTGCCAGCAGCAAAGCGGGGAAAGGGTACACTGAAGCTTTCTTT. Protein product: CASSKAGKGYTEAFF.